This T cell receptor (beta chain) was recorded in a study of Graves' ophthalmopathy and Graves' hyperthyroidism. Germline CDR1 reads MGHDK; CDR2 reads SYGVNS. The CDR3 totals 11 residues. Trimming stripped 3 bases from V and 11 bases from J, with 10 bases between. Researchers took RNA transcripts and amplified TCR beta CDR3 regions from them. The workflow started with a first-round RT-PCR run with HTBI primers and then moved on to a second-round multiplex PCR. TCRdb re-called the multiplex PCR reads through MiXCR, storing one row per CDR3 protein. Among hundreds of thousands of distinct CDR3 sequences listed, 22% were seen once.

The rearrangement uses TRBV25-1 and TRBJ1-2; D unresolved. The origin of this receptor is a woman aged 18-29 years with stable Graves' hyperthyroidism. Some clones in this sample may be carry-over from other donors' samples. The sequenced material came from peripheral blood. The CDR3 DNA sequence: TGTGCCAGCAGTGAGTCGAGTGGGTACACCTTC. The encoded protein is CASSESSGYTF.